This T cell receptor beta chain originates from a study of beta chain features in type 1 diabetes. Study at large: Researchers looked at over 100,000,000 sorted cells across all samples.

One heparinised draw of blood, averaging roughly 0.12 L, came from each donor. The trim removed 4 bases at V and 2 bases at J, leaving 9 bases unmatched. CDR3 length: 16 amino acids. Germline V lookup: CDR1 PRHDT, CDR2 FYEKMQ (reference sequence). This clone was recorded a few times. Reverse transcription of all isolated RNA meant that expressed TCRB transcripts were sequenced. The method was immunoSEQ multiplex PCR; TCRdb's version includes in-frame clones alone and lacks a portion of them. Among hundreds of thousands of clones, around 7.6% were seen once, and the ten largest hold less than 0.45%. The origin of this receptor is a woman aged 18-29 years in good health. The rearrangement links TRBV13 to TRBJ2-3; 7 positions match TRBD2. The sample consisted of central memory CD4+ T cells from blood. This chain's CDR3 is CASSWTREISTDTQYF. The CDR3 nucleotides read TGTGCCAGCAGCTGGACGCGGGAGATCTCCACAGATACGCAGTATTTT.